This T cell receptor (beta chain) was observed in a study of blood T cells in healthy people across ages. Study-wide results and limits: Diversity estimates drawn from one million T cells were deemed underestimates.

This CDR3 is 14 amino acids long. Germline CDR1 is LNHNV and CDR2 is YYDKDF (reference sequence). A second about 6 to 12 cycle PCR used barcoded and J-beta primers. Through a template-switch adaptor with 12 random nucleotides, each cDNA molecule received a tag. A single record per CDR3 protein comes from TCRdb applying MiXCR to the 5' RACE reads. The sample comprises around 850,000 distinct CDR3 sequences, 30% to 45% of which are singletons, and 13% rests with the top ten. A note on this clonotype: Antigen unknown. A much larger clone lies one base from this, so it may be a read error.

This chain joins TRBV15 and TRBJ2-3; D not certain. This TCR derives from a man aged 18 to 30 in good health. The sequenced material came from blood. CDR3 nucleotides: TGTGCCACCAGCGGAGAACTTGTCACAGATACGCAGTATTTT. It is translated as CATSGELVTDTQYF.